This T cell receptor beta chain is from a study of Tregs in tolerant kidney transplant recipients. Across the whole study: The nonmyeloablative bone marrow transplants came from related graft donors, with transient mixed chimerism.

The data were produced by immunoSEQ multiplex PCR, yet TCRdb's version contains in-frame clones alone and is incomplete. This listing includes approximately 49,000 clones. A remark on this clone: The antigen remains unidentified. The read ends 3 residues shy of where the CDR3 ends; the end is completed using the germline J gene.

The CDR3 contains 13 residues. Trimming left V 0 bases short and J 2 bases short, with 8 bases between. Germline V gives CDR1 DFQATT, CDR2 SNEGSKA (reference sequence). Study observations and caveats: Some patients' samples used different primers over time, so nucleotide sequences weren't comparable.

This TCR was sampled from a human donor who received a combined kidney and bone marrow transplant. Sequenced material: CD4+ T cells from blood, taken before the transplant. The J gene is TRBJ2-7, the V gene TRBV20-1; D gene ambiguous. CDR3 bases read: TGCAGTGCTAGAGAATACTATCCCTACGAG. Translated, it gives CSAREYYPYE. The full CDR3 sequence reads CSAREYYPYEQYF.